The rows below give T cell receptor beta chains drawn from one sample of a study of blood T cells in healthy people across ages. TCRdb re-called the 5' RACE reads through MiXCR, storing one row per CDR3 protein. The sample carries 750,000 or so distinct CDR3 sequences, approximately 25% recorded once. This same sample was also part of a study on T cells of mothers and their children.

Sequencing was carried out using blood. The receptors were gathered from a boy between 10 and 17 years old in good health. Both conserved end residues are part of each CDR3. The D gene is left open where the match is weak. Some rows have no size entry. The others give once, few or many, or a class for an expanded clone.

DNA: TGTGCCAGCAGCTTACGCACCATATCCTACGAGCAGTACTTC
CDR3: CASSLRTISYEQYF
V: TRBV7-2
D: .
J: TRBJ2-7
size: .

DNA: TGTGCCAGCAGTAGACACACCGGGGAGCTGTTTTTT
CDR3: CASSRHTGELFF
V: TRBV6-1
D: .
J: TRBJ2-2
size: .

DNA: TGTGCCAGCAGCTTATTGGGGGGCACTGAAGCTTTCTTT
CDR3: CASSLLGGTEAFF
V: TRBV7-3
D: .
J: TRBJ1-1
size: many

DNA: TGCGCCAGCAGCCCTAACGTTCAGGGCGTCGGTGAATACGAGCAGTACTTC
CDR3: CASSPNVQGVGEYEQYF
V: TRBV4-1
D: .
J: TRBJ2-7
size: .

DNA: TGTGCCAGCAGTTTTGGGACTAGCGGGCAGACCCAGTACTTC
CDR3: CASSFGTSGQTQYF
V: TRBV12-3/TRBV12-4
D: TRBD2
J: TRBJ2-5
size: .

DNA: TGCAGTGGAACAGGGAATGAGCAGTTCTTC
CDR3: CSGTGNEQFF
V: TRBV29-1
D: .
J: TRBJ2-1
size: .

DNA: TGTGCCAGCAGCACCAACCACCCAAAGCGGGACCGCTCCTACAATGAGCAGTTCTTC
CDR3: CASSTNHPKRDRSYNEQFF
V: TRBV7-9
D: TRBD2
J: TRBJ2-1
size: .

DNA: TGTGCCAGCAGCATCGGCCACACCTACGAGCAGTACTTC
CDR3: CASSIGHTYEQYF
V: TRBV7-2
D: .
J: TRBJ2-7
size: .

DNA: TGTGCCAGCAGCTCCCCGGGACGGACCCAAGAGACCCAGTACTTC
CDR3: CASSSPGRTQETQYF
V: TRBV5-8
D: .
J: TRBJ2-5
size: few

DNA: TGTGCCAGCAGTCCCGGACTGAACACTGAAGCTTTCTTT
CDR3: CASSPGLNTEAFF
V: TRBV27
D: .
J: TRBJ1-1
size: .

DNA: TGCAGCGTAGGTCCGGGACTATCCACCTACGAGCAGTACTTC
CDR3: CSVGPGLSTYEQYF
V: TRBV29-1
D: TRBD2
J: TRBJ2-7
size: many

DNA: TGTGCCAGCAGCTTAATCGAGACGGGCTCGTACAATAAGCAGTTCTTC
CDR3: CASSLIETGSYNKQFF
V: TRBV13
D: .
J: TRBJ2-1
size: .

DNA: TGTGCCAGCAGTCCGAGAGAAGAGGGCAATCAGCCCCAGCATTTT
CDR3: CASSPREEGNQPQHF
V: TRBV12-3/TRBV12-4
D: .
J: TRBJ1-5
size: few

DNA: TGTGCCAGCAGCGTAGGCCCCGGTGAGACCGGGCAGTACTTC
CDR3: CASSVGPGETGQYF
V: TRBV9
D: .
J: TRBJ2-7
size: .

DNA: TGTGCCAGCACTTTGGACAGGACTTCCTACGAGCAGTACTTC
CDR3: CASTLDRTSYEQYF
V: TRBV28
D: TRBD1
J: TRBJ2-7
size: .

DNA: TGTGCCAGCAGTGGGATTTCCTACGAGCAGTACTTC
CDR3: CASSGISYEQYF
V: TRBV2
D: .
J: TRBJ2-7
size: many

DNA: TGCAGCCTTACTTTATACGTCCCGGGGGAGCAGTACTTC
CDR3: CSLTLYVPGEQYF
V: TRBV20-1
D: .
J: TRBJ2-7
size: .

DNA: TGCAGTGCTAGACCGACTTTGAGGAGGGGGTTGAACACTGAAGCTTTCTTT
CDR3: CSARPTLRRGLNTEAFF
V: TRBV20-1
D: .
J: TRBJ1-1
size: .

DNA: TGTGCCAGCAGTTATGCTTCTTCTAGCGGGGGCTCCTACAATGAGCAGTTCTTC
CDR3: CASSYASSSGGSYNEQFF
V: TRBV6-2/TRBV6-3
D: TRBD2
J: TRBJ2-1
size: .

DNA: TGTGCCAGCAGTTTAAGGCGGGGTATGAAGACAGATACGCAGTATTTT
CDR3: CASSLRRGMKTDTQYF
V: TRBV12-3/TRBV12-4
D: .
J: TRBJ2-3
size: .

DNA: TGTGCCACTCGGGGGACTAGCACAGATACGCAGTATTTT
CDR3: CATRGTSTDTQYF
V: TRBV19
D: .
J: TRBJ2-3
size: .

DNA: TGCAGCGTTGAAAATCGGGACGGAATCTACGAGCAGTACTTC
CDR3: CSVENRDGIYEQYF
V: TRBV29-1
D: .
J: TRBJ2-7
size: .

DNA: TGTGCCAGCAGTGAAGGACTAGCGGGAGCGGGGACCCAGTACTTC
CDR3: CASSEGLAGAGTQYF
V: TRBV2
D: TRBD2
J: TRBJ2-5
size: few

DNA: TGTGCCAGCAGCGTAGATACGGGAGACGGAGAGACCCAGTACTTC
CDR3: CASSVDTGDGETQYF
V: TRBV9
D: .
J: TRBJ2-5
size: few

DNA: TGCAGTGCTAGCGTCGTGGTCTCCGGGGAGCAGTACTTC
CDR3: CSASVVVSGEQYF
V: TRBV20-1
D: .
J: TRBJ2-7
size: few

DNA: TGCGCCAGCAGCTTGCAGGGAAGCGACACTGAAGCTTTCTTT
CDR3: CASSLQGSDTEAFF
V: TRBV5-1
D: .
J: TRBJ1-1
size: .

DNA: TGTGCCAGCAGACCCGGGACACCCGTTAGCACAGATACGCAGTATTTT
CDR3: CASRPGTPVSTDTQYF
V: TRBV3-1
D: .
J: TRBJ2-3
size: few

DNA: TGCGCCAGCAGCCAACCCGGACAGGGCGCAGATACGCAGTATTTT
CDR3: CASSQPGQGADTQYF
V: TRBV4-1
D: TRBD1
J: TRBJ2-3
size: few

DNA: TGTGCCAGCAGCCCCGACGGACACAACTACGAGCAGTACTTC
CDR3: CASSPDGHNYEQYF
V: TRBV7-3
D: .
J: TRBJ2-7
size: few

DNA: TGTGCCAGCAGTCCCCGGGTTAGCGGGCAAGAGACCCAGTACTTC
CDR3: CASSPRVSGQETQYF
V: TRBV12-3/TRBV12-4
D: TRBD2
J: TRBJ2-5
size: .